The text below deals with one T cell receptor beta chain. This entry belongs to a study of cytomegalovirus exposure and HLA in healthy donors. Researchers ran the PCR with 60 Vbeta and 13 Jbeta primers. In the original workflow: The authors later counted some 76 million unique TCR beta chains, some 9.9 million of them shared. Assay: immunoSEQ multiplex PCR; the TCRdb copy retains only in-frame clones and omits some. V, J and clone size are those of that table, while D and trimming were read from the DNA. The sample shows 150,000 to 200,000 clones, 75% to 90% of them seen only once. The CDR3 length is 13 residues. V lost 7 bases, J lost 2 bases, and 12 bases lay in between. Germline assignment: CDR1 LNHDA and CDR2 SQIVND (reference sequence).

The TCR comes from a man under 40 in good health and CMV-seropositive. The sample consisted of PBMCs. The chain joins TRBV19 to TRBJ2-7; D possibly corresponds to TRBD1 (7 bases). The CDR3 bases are TGTGCCAGTACGGGGGACAGAACCTACGAGCAGTACTTC. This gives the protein CASTGDRTYEQYF.